This T cell receptor beta chain was observed in a study of blood T cells in healthy people across ages. Study-wide points: Among T cells, TCR beta diversity per million cells dropped roughly linearly as age rose.

The second PCR ran roughly 6 to 11 cycles with a sample-barcoded 5' primer and J-beta primers. TCRdb called the 5' RACE reads again in MiXCR, with one record for every CDR3 protein. The table shows approximately 800,000 distinct CDR3 sequences, with approximately 67% occurring only once. Worth noting for this clonotype: Its antigen is currently unknown.

The CDR3 is 15 residues long. Germline values: CDR1 SEHNR, CDR2 FQNEAQ (reference sequence). The specimen sequenced was blood. The chain combines TRBV7-9 with TRBJ2-7; TRBD1 or TRBD2 may be the D gene (5 bases each). With the DNA end fitting TRBJ2-5 better, the J assignment may be wrong. The source is a man younger than 45 in good health. The CDR3 spells CASSLVPGTQETQYF. The CDR3 DNA reads TGTGCCAGCAGCTTAGTCCCGGGGACCCAAGAGACCCAGTACTTC.